These 22 T cell receptor beta chains were sequenced from one sample in a study of cytomegalovirus exposure and HLA in healthy donors. With 60 Vbeta and 13 Jbeta primers, the PCR was carried out. Only in-frame clones appear in the TCRdb table, and some are missing; sequencing was by immunoSEQ multiplex PCR. The data contain under 130,000 clones, 55% to 75% of them singletons. The sequenced sample consisted of PBMCs. The receptors come from a man between 25 and 39 years old in good health and CMV-seropositive.

This rearrangement joins TRBV6-6 to TRBJ1-2; 9 nucleotides match TRBD1. V shed 6 bases, J shed 2 bases, and the junction held 4 bases outside the gene matches. The CDR3 totals 14 residues. CDR1 and CDR2 (germline): MNHNY, SVGAGI (reference sequence). The CDR3 coding sequence is TGTGCCAGCAGCTATACAGGGGGCAACTATGGCTACACCTTC. It codes for CASSYTGGNYGYTF.

CDR3 region: CASSSHQDRVCRETQYF. In DNA, the CDR3 is TGTGCCAGCAGTTCCCACCAGGACAGGGTATGTCGGGAGACCCAGTACTTC. The genes are TRBV6-7 and TRBJ2-5, with TRBD1 matching over 8 bases. TRBV6-7 is marked as an open reading frame, function uncertain. Unmatched junction bases numbered 15, after V lost 4 bases and J lost 5 bases. The CDR3 runs 17 residues.

This sequence joins TRBV18 and TRBJ1-4; maybe TRBD1 (5 bases). Germline loops: CDR1 KGHSH, CDR2 LQKENI. The CDR3 is 14 amino acids. V was pared by 1 base and J by 8 bases, with 11 bases between. The CDR3 coding sequence is TGTGCCAGCTCACCACAGGGGAATTCGGAAAAACTGTTTTTT. Amino acids: CASSPQGNSEKLFF.

The rearrangement joins TRBV15 to TRBJ1-6; D is ambiguous. With 3 bases removed from V and 9 bases from J, the gap between germline ends came to 15 bases. The CDR3 consists of 15 residues. The germline V gene has CDR1 LNHNV and CDR2 YYDKDF (reference sequence). The CDR3 loop reads CATSSLLEGSSPLHF. The CDR3 DNA follows: TGTGCCACCAGCAGCCTTTTGGAGGGAAGTTCACCCCTCCACTTT.

The chain combines TRBV5-1 with TRBJ1-1, with 7 bases fitting TRBD1. The CDR3 extends over 13 amino acids. V was pared by 4 bases and J by 4 bases, with 4 bases of the junction left unmatched. Per the germline V gene, CDR1 is SGHRS and CDR2 is YFSETQ. The CDR3 loop reads CASSPRGSTEAFF. CDR3 coding DNA: TGCGCCAGCAGCCCCAGGGGGAGCACTGAAGCTTTCTTT.

The table lists this clone with a few counts. This rearrangement joins TRBV7-9 to TRBJ2-7; no reliable D call. V was shortened by 0 bases and J by 4 bases, with 7 bases between the two germline ends. CDR3 size: 13 residues. Germline values: CDR1 SEHNR, CDR2 FQNEAQ (reference sequence). The CDR3 nucleotides are TGTGCCAGCAGCTTAGCGGCTGTTTACGAGCAGTACTTC. Protein sequence: CASSLAAVYEQYF.

This clone has a handful of counts. The chain combines TRBV29-1 with TRBJ2-7; the match to TRBD1 covers 8 bases. Losses at the gene ends were 4 bases for V and 6 bases for J; bases not matched to a gene: 5. Germline loops: CDR1 SQVTM, CDR2 ANQGSEA. This CDR3 has 12 residues. The CDR3 here is CSVGGQVGEQYF. The CDR3 region has the DNA TGCAGCGTTGGGGGACAGGTTGGCGAGCAGTACTTC.

The chain joins TRBV19 to TRBJ1-2; 9 bases align to TRBD1. With V trimmed by 4 bases and J by 6 bases, 9 bases remained unmatched. Germline assignment: CDR1 LNHDA and CDR2 SQIVND (reference sequence). CDR3 length: 15 residues. This CDR3 reads CASSKRDRVKDGYTF. Written as DNA, the CDR3 is TGTGCCAGTAGTAAAAGGGACAGGGTGAAGGATGGCTACACCTTC.

This clone was counted only a few times. The V call is TRBV5-1, the J call TRBJ1-3; perhaps TRBD1 as D (5 bases). V was pared by 4 bases and J by 4 bases, with 15 bases between. The CDR3 extends over 15 amino acids. Germline CDR1 is SGHRS and CDR2 is YFSETQ. The CDR3, as DNA: TGCGCCAGCAGCCCAGGGTGGGTTTCGGGAAACACCATATATTTT. Its protein product is CASSPGWVSGNTIYF.

The chain uses TRBV10-3 and TRBJ1-1; possibly TRBD1 for D (5 bases). Germline CDR1 is ENHRY and CDR2 is SYGVKD. The CDR3 is 13 amino acids. The V end was cut by 3 bases, the J end by 6 bases, with 11 bases between. The CDR3 bases are TGTGCCATCAGTGAAAAACAGGTTTCTGAAGCTTTCTTT. Its translation: CAISEKQVSEAFF.

Details on this clone: Other DNA sequences from this sample encode an identical CDR3 as well. The chain couples TRBV5-1 to TRBJ1-1; D uncertain. The CDR3 runs to 12 residues. V gave up 4 bases and J gave up 3 bases, with 7 bases separating them. The germline V gene encodes CDR1 SGHRS and CDR2 YFSETQ. The CDR3 is CASSPGYTEAFF. The CDR3 DNA is TGCGCCAGCAGCCCAGGATACACTGAAGCTTTCTTT.

The chain employs TRBV9 and TRBJ2-3; tentatively, D is TRBD2 (6 bases). CDR1 is SGDLS and CDR2 is YYNGEE in the germline V gene. The CDR3 is 16 amino acids. The germline V and J ends were trimmed by 0 bases and 6 bases, with 17 bases remaining between them. The CDR3 loop reads CASSVVGLPNPDTQYF. The CDR3 DNA reads TGTGCCAGCAGCGTAGTGGGACTTCCGAATCCGGATACGCAGTATTTT.

The genes are TRBV19 and TRBJ1-2; 7 nucleotides match TRBD1. V was clipped by 10 bases and J by 2 bases; unmatched bases: 7. The CDR3 extends over 13 amino acids. Germline V CDR1 and CDR2: LNHDA, SQIVND (reference sequence). The CDR3 sequence: CATRGQPNYGYTF. The CDR3 DNA sequence: TGTGCCACGAGGGGACAGCCCAACTATGGCTACACCTTC.

The gene calls are TRBV11-2 and TRBJ2-2; a weak D match, TRBD1 (5 bases). V shed 4 bases and J shed 1 base, with 7 bases lying between them. CDR1 is SGHAT and CDR2 is FQNNGV in the germline V gene. The CDR3 consists of 14 residues. Written as DNA, the CDR3 is TGTGCCAGCAGCTCGGACAAGAACACCGGGGAGCTGTTTTTT. Its protein is CASSSDKNTGELFF.

In this sample, this clone turned up once. CDR3 nucleotides: TGCGCCAGCAGCCAAGGAGCGGGTGAATATAGCAATCAGCCCCAGCATTTT. Translating it yields CASSQGAGEYSNQPQHF. The chain links TRBV4-1 to TRBJ1-5, with D hard to call. CDR3 length: 17 residues. The V end lost 1 base, the J end lost 0 bases, and 13 bases lay between the germline ends. Per the germline V gene, CDR1 is MGHRA and CDR2 is YSYEKL.

The CDR3 here is CASSEAYGFGTGELFF. The CDR3 nucleotides read TGTGCCAGCAGTGAAGCCTACGGGTTTGGCACCGGGGAGCTGTTTTTT. V and J are TRBV2 and TRBJ2-2; D is ambiguous. The V and J ends lost 0 bases and 4 bases respectively, with 12 bases between them. Germline V gene lookup returns CDR1 SNHLY and CDR2 FYNNEI. The CDR3 is 16 residues long.

The chain recombines TRBV5-4 with TRBJ2-5; D gene unclear. This CDR3 comprises 15 residues. Germline V lookup: CDR1 SGHNT, CDR2 YYREEE (reference sequence). The germline V and J ends were trimmed by 5 bases and 0 bases, with 14 bases remaining between them. The CDR3 protein is CASRFWAEYQETQYF. The CDR3 DNA sequence: TGTGCCAGCAGGTTTTGGGCAGAGTACCAAGAGACCCAGTACTTC.

A single count supports this clone. V usage is TRBV10-3 and J usage is TRBJ2-5, with 8 bases that match TRBD1. CDR1 and CDR2 (germline): ENHRY, SYGVKD. CDR3 length equals 15 residues. The ends lost 2 bases at V and 3 bases at J; junction bases unmatched: 5. The CDR3 DNA reads as TGTGCCATCAGTGAGAGGTCAGGGGGCGAAGAGACCCAGTACTTC. It specifies CAISERSGGEETQYF.

The chain links TRBV7-9 to TRBJ2-2; TRBD1 matches at 7 bases. The V and J ends lost 1 base and 6 bases, in that order; junction bases with no gene match: 5. This CDR3 has 15 amino acids. In germline, CDR1 is SEHNR, CDR2 FQNEAQ (reference sequence). CDR3 in amino acids: CASSLGDRDPGELFF. The CDR3, as DNA: TGTGCCAGCAGCTTAGGTGACAGGGATCCCGGGGAGCTGTTTTTT.

The rearrangement joins TRBV5-4 to TRBJ2-2; 15 bases match TRBD2. The CDR3 totals 18 residues. The germline gives CDR1 SGHNT, CDR2 YYREEE (reference sequence). V lost 4 bases and J lost 0; bases outside the gene matches: 4. The CDR3, as DNA: TGTGCCAGCAGCCTGGGACTAGCGGGGGGCGCGAACACCGGGGAGCTGTTTTTT. It codes for CASSLGLAGGANTGELFF.

The DNA for the CDR3 is TGTGCCAGCAGTTATGTGACAGGGTCGGACGAGCAGTACTTC. It encodes CASSYVTGSDEQYF. The chain is built from TRBV6-5 and TRBJ2-5, with TRBD1 identical over 7 bases. The J call may not be correct, given that the DNA end is closer to TRBJ2-7. Germline CDR1 MNHEY, CDR2 SVGAGI. This CDR3 has 14 amino acids.

The chain is built from TRBV5-8 and TRBJ2-6; 9 bases align to TRBD1. CDR1 is SGHTS and CDR2 is YDEGEE in the germline V gene. The CDR3 runs to 16 residues. The junction had 7 bases not matched to a gene; V was cut back by 5 bases and J by 4 bases. This CDR3 is CASSRYRGQGANVLTF. For the CDR3, the DNA is TGTGCCAGCAGTCGATACAGGGGGCAAGGGGCCAACGTCCTGACTTTC.